A selection of T cell receptor beta chains follows, all from one sample in a study of shared clonotypes between healthy human individuals. TCRdb's table, derived via immunoSEQ multiplex PCR, lists solely in-frame clones and lacks some. The sample shows about 1 million clones, around 76% of them seen only once. The sample was memory CD4+ T cells sorted from blood. The receptors here all came from a man between 18 and 29 years old in good health. The CDR3 runs from the conserved cysteine through the conserved F or W. Each record gives: V gene, D gene, clone size, J gene, CDR3 length, CDR3 protein, CDR3 DNA. The D gene is left open where the match is weak. Some rows have no size entry. The others give once, few or many, or a class for an expanded clone.

V gene: TRBV19
D gene: -
clone size: -
J gene: TRBJ1-4
CDR3 length: 15
CDR3 protein: CASSSASLTNEKLFF
CDR3 DNA: TGTGCCAGTAGTTCTGCCTCCTTAACTAATGAAAAACTGTTTTTT

V gene: TRBV7-9
D gene: -
clone size: many
J gene: TRBJ1-2
CDR3 length: 13
CDR3 protein: CASSLEGYYGYTF
CDR3 DNA: TGTGCCAGCAGCTTAGAAGGGTACTATGGCTACACCTTC

V gene: TRBV18
D gene: -
clone size: -
J gene: TRBJ2-7
CDR3 length: 15
CDR3 protein: CASSPPIGRTGEQYF
CDR3 DNA: TGTGCCAGCTCACCACCGATAGGGAGGACGGGGGAGCAGTACTTC

V gene: TRBV25-1
D gene: TRBD1
clone size: -
J gene: TRBJ2-5
CDR3 length: 16
CDR3 protein: CASSEGRQGAGETQYF
CDR3 DNA: TGTGCCAGCAGTGAAGGTAGACAGGGGGCGGGGGAGACCCAGTACTTC

V gene: TRBV7-2
D gene: TRBD2
clone size: -
J gene: TRBJ2-3
CDR3 length: 15
CDR3 protein: CASSSLTSGPLEWYF
CDR3 DNA: TGTGCCAGCAGCTCACTGACTAGCGGGCCCTTGGAGTGGTATTTT

V gene: TRBV6-1
D gene: TRBD1
clone size: few
J gene: TRBJ1-6
CDR3 length: 14
CDR3 protein: CASSPGGRNSPLHF
CDR3 DNA: TGTGCCAGCAGTCCAGGGGGGAGGAATTCACCCCTCCACTTT

V gene: TRBV28
D gene: -
clone size: -
J gene: TRBJ2-1
CDR3 length: 12
CDR3 protein: CASNILDNEQFF
CDR3 DNA: TGTGCCAGCAACATTCTGGACAATGAGCAGTTCTTC

V gene: TRBV2
D gene: -
clone size: -
J gene: TRBJ2-7
CDR3 length: 15
CDR3 protein: CARNTGGTTIYEQYF
CDR3 DNA: TGTGCCCGTAATACTGGGGGAACTACCATCTACGAGCAGTACTTC

V gene: TRBV11-3
D gene: -
clone size: -
J gene: TRBJ2-2
CDR3 length: 14
CDR3 protein: CASSQSAPTGELFF
CDR3 DNA: TGTGCCAGCAGCCAATCCGCTCCCACCGGGGAGCTGTTTTTT

V gene: TRBV28
D gene: TRBD2
clone size: -
J gene: TRBJ2-3
CDR3 length: 17
CDR3 protein: CASPPGGLAGGSDTQYF
CDR3 DNA: TGTGCCAGCCCCCCGGGGGGACTAGCGGGGGGGTCAGATACGCAGTATTTT

V gene: TRBV7-8
D gene: TRBD2
clone size: -
J gene: TRBJ2-3
CDR3 length: 16
CDR3 protein: CASSQTSGGYTDTQYF
CDR3 DNA: TGTGCCAGCAGCCAAACTAGCGGGGGGTACACAGATACGCAGTATTTT

V gene: TRBV28
D gene: -
clone size: -
J gene: TRBJ2-7
CDR3 length: 15
CDR3 protein: CASSPPGIGTHEQYF
CDR3 DNA: TGTGCCAGCAGTCCTCCGGGGATAGGCACCCACGAGCAGTACTTC

V gene: TRBV10-3
D gene: -
clone size: -
J gene: TRBJ2-3
CDR3 length: 12
CDR3 protein: CAISGGPDTQYF
CDR3 DNA: TGTGCCATCAGTGGGGGCCCCGATACGCAGTATTTT

V gene: TRBV4-3
D gene: -
clone size: -
J gene: TRBJ2-7
CDR3 length: 15
CDR3 protein: CASSQGSRATDEQYF
CDR3 DNA: TGCGCCAGCAGCCAAGGGTCCCGTGCTACGGATGAGCAGTACTTC

V gene: TRBV25-1
D gene: TRBD1
clone size: once
J gene: TRBJ1-3
CDR3 length: 15
CDR3 protein: CASSAGTGPGNTIYF
CDR3 DNA: TGTGCCAGCAGTGCCGGGACAGGGCCTGGAAACACCATATATTTT

V gene: TRBV7-2
D gene: -
clone size: -
J gene: TRBJ2-7
CDR3 length: 15
CDR3 protein: CASSSPGAGTYEQYF
CDR3 DNA: TGTGCCAGCAGCTCCCCGGGAGCAGGGACCTACGAGCAGTACTTC

V gene: TRBV5-4
D gene: -
clone size: -
J gene: TRBJ2-1
CDR3 length: 14
CDR3 protein: CASSGIGGGNEQFF
CDR3 DNA: TGTGCCAGCAGCGGAATAGGGGGGGGAAATGAGCAGTTCTTC

V gene: TRBV18
D gene: -
clone size: few
J gene: TRBJ2-2
CDR3 length: 14
CDR3 protein: CASSPSGAVGELFF
CDR3 DNA: TGTGCCAGCTCACCATCGGGGGCCGTCGGGGAGCTGTTTTTT

V gene: TRBV6-1
D gene: -
clone size: -
J gene: TRBJ1-2
CDR3 length: 13
CDR3 protein: CASSEGRINGYTF
CDR3 DNA: TGTGCCAGCAGTGAGGGCAGGATAAACGGCTACACCTTC

V gene: TRBV19
D gene: -
clone size: few
J gene: TRBJ1-4
CDR3 length: 14
CDR3 protein: CASSLRGINEKLFF
CDR3 DNA: TGTGCCAGTAGTCTCCGGGGTATCAATGAAAAACTGTTTTTT

V gene: TRBV30
D gene: -
clone size: -
J gene: TRBJ1-1
CDR3 length: 13
CDR3 protein: CAWNRDKNTEAFF
CDR3 DNA: TGTGCCTGGAATCGGGACAAGAACACTGAAGCTTTCTTT

V gene: TRBV11-2
D gene: -
clone size: -
J gene: TRBJ2-7
CDR3 length: 15
CDR3 protein: CASSLVSVYSYEQYF
CDR3 DNA: TGTGCCAGCAGCTTAGTCAGTGTATACTCCTACGAGCAGTACTTC

V gene: TRBV5-6
D gene: TRBD1
clone size: -
J gene: TRBJ2-6
CDR3 length: 17
CDR3 protein: CASSLVQGAYGANVLTF
CDR3 DNA: TGTGCCAGCAGCTTGGTCCAGGGGGCCTATGGGGCCAACGTCCTGACTTTC

V gene: TRBV6-6
D gene: -
clone size: few
J gene: TRBJ2-7
CDR3 length: 13
CDR3 protein: CASSYGVSYEQYF
CDR3 DNA: TGTGCCAGCAGTTACGGGGTCTCCTACGAGCAGTACTTC

V gene: TRBV11-2
D gene: -
clone size: -
J gene: TRBJ2-1
CDR3 length: 15
CDR3 protein: CASSSGPGSYNEQFF
CDR3 DNA: TGTGCCAGCAGCTCAGGCCCCGGGTCCTACAATGAGCAGTTCTTC

V gene: TRBV4-1
D gene: -
clone size: -
J gene: TRBJ1-4
CDR3 length: 15
CDR3 protein: CASSQGPGWNEKLFF
CDR3 DNA: TGCGCCAGCAGCCAAGGTCCAGGTTGGAATGAAAAACTGTTTTTT

V gene: TRBV19
D gene: -
clone size: -
J gene: TRBJ2-3
CDR3 length: 16
CDR3 protein: CASSRIPSLSTDTQYF
CDR3 DNA: TGTGCCAGTAGTAGGATACCTAGTCTTAGCACAGATACGCAGTATTTT

V gene: TRBV13
D gene: TRBD1
clone size: -
J gene: TRBJ1-1
CDR3 length: 15
CDR3 protein: CASSRTGGRNTEAFF
CDR3 DNA: TGTGCCAGCAGCCGGACAGGGGGCCGGAACACTGAAGCTTTCTTT

V gene: TRBV5-5
D gene: -
clone size: -
J gene: TRBJ2-6
CDR3 length: 20
CDR3 protein: CASSFLVVRDWISGANVLTF
CDR3 DNA: TGTGCCAGCAGCTTCTTGGTTGTACGGGATTGGATCTCTGGGGCCAACGTCCTGACTTTC

V gene: TRBV30
D gene: -
clone size: few
J gene: TRBJ1-4
CDR3 length: 13
CDR3 protein: CAWNFWGSEKLFF
CDR3 DNA: TGTGCCTGGAACTTTTGGGGGAGCGAAAAACTGTTTTTT

V gene: TRBV11-2
D gene: -
clone size: -
J gene: TRBJ1-1
CDR3 length: 13
CDR3 protein: CASSLLVNTEAFF
CDR3 DNA: TGTGCCAGCAGCTTGCTAGTGAACACTGAAGCTTTCTTT

V gene: TRBV18
D gene: -
clone size: -
J gene: TRBJ1-3
CDR3 length: 12
CDR3 protein: CASSPRGNTIYF
CDR3 DNA: TGTGCCAGCTCACCTCGTGGAAACACCATATATTTT

V gene: TRBV11-2
D gene: -
clone size: -
J gene: TRBJ2-1
CDR3 length: 14
CDR3 protein: CASSLDGYYNEQFF
CDR3 DNA: TGTGCCAGCAGCTTAGATGGGTACTACAATGAGCAGTTCTTC

V gene: TRBV5-1
D gene: TRBD1
clone size: -
J gene: TRBJ2-4
CDR3 length: 17
CDR3 protein: CASNPDRGSEDKNIQYF
CDR3 DNA: TGCGCCAGCAACCCAGACAGGGGGTCGGAGGATAAAAACATTCAGTACTTC

V gene: TRBV15
D gene: -
clone size: once
J gene: TRBJ2-1
CDR3 length: 15
CDR3 protein: CATSRDRPGYNEQFF
CDR3 DNA: TGTGCCACCAGCAGAGATCGGCCAGGGTACAATGAGCAGTTCTTC

V gene: TRBV7-6
D gene: -
clone size: -
J gene: TRBJ2-7
CDR3 length: 14
CDR3 protein: CASSLSRASHEQYF
CDR3 DNA: TGTGCCAGCAGTCTAAGCCGGGCGAGTCACGAGCAGTACTTC

V gene: TRBV5-1
D gene: -
clone size: -
J gene: TRBJ2-7
CDR3 length: 17
CDR3 protein: CASSQGPGALRPYEQYF
CDR3 DNA: TGCGCCAGCTCCCAAGGCCCGGGAGCTCTTCGACCCTACGAGCAGTACTTC

V gene: TRBV6-5
D gene: -
clone size: -
J gene: TRBJ1-6
CDR3 length: 16
CDR3 protein: CASSYPSPGGNSPLHF
CDR3 DNA: TGTGCCAGCAGTTACCCGAGTCCGGGGGGTAATTCACCCCTCCACTTT

V gene: TRBV27
D gene: -
clone size: -
J gene: TRBJ1-1
CDR3 length: 13
CDR3 protein: CASRRGGDTEAFF
CDR3 DNA: TGTGCCAGCCGAAGGGGGGGAGACACTGAAGCTTTCTTT

V gene: TRBV10-2
D gene: -
clone size: -
J gene: TRBJ2-3
CDR3 length: 13
CDR3 protein: CASSESRADTQYF
CDR3 DNA: TGCGCCAGCAGTGAGTCTAGGGCAGATACGCAGTATTTT

V gene: TRBV2
D gene: -
clone size: -
J gene: TRBJ2-1
CDR3 length: 14
CDR3 protein: CASRGESFLNEQFF
CDR3 DNA: TGTGCCAGCAGGGGGGAAAGCTTCCTGAATGAGCAGTTCTTC

V gene: TRBV5-1
D gene: -
clone size: once
J gene: TRBJ2-3
CDR3 length: 15
CDR3 protein: CASSPLGGSADTQYF
CDR3 DNA: TGCGCCAGCAGCCCTCTGGGGGGATCGGCAGATACGCAGTATTTT

V gene: TRBV2
D gene: -
clone size: -
J gene: TRBJ1-6
CDR3 length: 13
CDR3 protein: CASNGRNNSPLHF
CDR3 DNA: TGTGCCAGCAACGGACGTAATAATTCACCCCTCCACTTT

V gene: TRBV5-1
D gene: TRBD2
clone size: -
J gene: TRBJ2-3
CDR3 length: 16
CDR3 protein: CASSAGTSGSTDTQYF
CDR3 DNA: TGCGCCAGCAGCGCCGGGACTAGCGGGAGTACAGATACGCAGTATTTT

V gene: TRBV5-1
D gene: -
clone size: few
J gene: TRBJ1-5
CDR3 length: 13
CDR3 protein: CASSLNSNQPQHF
CDR3 DNA: TGCGCCAGCAGCTTGAATAGCAATCAGCCCCAGCATTTT

V gene: TRBV10-1
D gene: TRBD2
clone size: -
J gene: TRBJ2-2
CDR3 length: 22
CDR3 protein: CASSEAPSYLTLAGGNTGELFF
CDR3 DNA: TGCGCCAGCAGTGAAGCCCCCTCCTACCTTACACTAGCGGGAGGGAACACCGGGGAGCTGTTTTTT